This TCR beta chain was recorded in a study of T cells in Graves' hyperthyroidism and ophthalmopathy. For the study at large: Pretreatment peripheral blood was obtained at initial diagnosis.

At least ten counts were recorded for this clonotype. Its antigen is unknown. V lost 4 bases, J lost 3 bases, and 9 bases stayed unmatched. Germline V gene sequence: CDR1 SGHNT, CDR2 YENEEA. CDR3 length: 17 amino acids. From RNA transcripts, TCR beta CDR3 regions were amplified. Primed by the HTBI set, a first-round RT-PCR was run on the TCR CDR3. TCRdb passed the multiplex PCR reads through MiXCR, listing each CDR3 protein once. The sample has roughly 580,000 distinct CDR3 sequences; about 15% are singletons. Orbital computed tomography, thyroid ultrasound, serum thyroxine and TRAb, and clinical symptoms together informed the diagnoses. Study-level findings and limits: A median 6.5 months before onset, the model predicted ophthalmopathy.

Sequencing was carried out using blood. The receptor comes from a woman in her 30s with Graves' hyperthyroidism that later progressed to Graves' ophthalmopathy. The chain recombines TRBV11-3 with TRBJ2-2; TRBD2 aligns across 9 bases. This chain's CDR3 is CASSSLGLAGYTGELFF. The CDR3 nucleotides are TGTGCCAGCAGCTCCCTTGGGCTAGCGGGATACACCGGGGAGCTGTTTTTT.